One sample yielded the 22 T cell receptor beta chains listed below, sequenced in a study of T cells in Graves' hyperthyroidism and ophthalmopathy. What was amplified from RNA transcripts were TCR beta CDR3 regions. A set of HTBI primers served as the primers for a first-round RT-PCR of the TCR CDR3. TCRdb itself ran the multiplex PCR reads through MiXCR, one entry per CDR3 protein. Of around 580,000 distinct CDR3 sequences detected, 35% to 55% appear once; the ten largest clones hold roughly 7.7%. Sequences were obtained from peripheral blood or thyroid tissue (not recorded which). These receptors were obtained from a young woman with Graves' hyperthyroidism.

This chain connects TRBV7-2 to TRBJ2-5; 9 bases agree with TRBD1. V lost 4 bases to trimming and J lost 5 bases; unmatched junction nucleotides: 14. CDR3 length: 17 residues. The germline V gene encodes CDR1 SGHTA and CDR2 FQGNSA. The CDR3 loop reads CASSSYTGTGFGETQYF. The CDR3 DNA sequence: TGTGCCAGCAGCTCATACACCGGGACAGGGTTCGGGGAGACCCAGTACTTC. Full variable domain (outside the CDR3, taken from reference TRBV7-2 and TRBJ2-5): GAGVSQSPSNKVTEKGKDVELRCDPISGHTALYWYRQSLGQGLEFLIYFQGNSAPDKSGLPSDRFSAERTGGSVSTLTIQRTQQEDSAVYLCASSSYTGTGFGETQYFGPGTRLLVL.

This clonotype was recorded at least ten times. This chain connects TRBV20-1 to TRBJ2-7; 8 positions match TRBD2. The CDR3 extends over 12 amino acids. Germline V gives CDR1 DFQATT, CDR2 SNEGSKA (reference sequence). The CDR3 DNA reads TGCAGGATAGCGGGAAGCTCCTACGAGCAGTACTTC. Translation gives CRIAGSSYEQYF.

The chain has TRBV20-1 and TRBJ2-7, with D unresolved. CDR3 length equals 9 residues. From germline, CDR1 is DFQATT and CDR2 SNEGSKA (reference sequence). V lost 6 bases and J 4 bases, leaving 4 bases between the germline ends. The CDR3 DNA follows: TGCAGTGCCCAGTACGAGCAGTACTTC. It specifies CSAQYEQYF.

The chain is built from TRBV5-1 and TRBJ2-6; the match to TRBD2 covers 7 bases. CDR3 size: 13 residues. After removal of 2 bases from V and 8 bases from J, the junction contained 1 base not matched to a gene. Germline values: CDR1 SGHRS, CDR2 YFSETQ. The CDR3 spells CASSFSGSNVLTF. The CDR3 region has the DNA TGCGCCAGCAGCTTTAGCGGGTCCAACGTCCTGACTTTC.

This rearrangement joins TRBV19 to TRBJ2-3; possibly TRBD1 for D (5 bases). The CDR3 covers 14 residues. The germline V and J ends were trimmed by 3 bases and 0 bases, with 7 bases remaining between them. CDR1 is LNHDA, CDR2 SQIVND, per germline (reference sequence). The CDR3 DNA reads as TGTGCCAGTAGTATCGGACAAAGCACAGATACGCAGTATTTT. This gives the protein CASSIGQSTDTQYF. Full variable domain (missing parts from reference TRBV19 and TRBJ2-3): DGGITQSPKYLFRKEGQNVTLSCEQNLNHDAMYWYRQDPGQGLRLIYYSQIVNDFQKGDIAEGYSVSREKKESFPLTVTSAQKNPTAFYLCASSIGQSTDTQYFGPGTRLTVL.

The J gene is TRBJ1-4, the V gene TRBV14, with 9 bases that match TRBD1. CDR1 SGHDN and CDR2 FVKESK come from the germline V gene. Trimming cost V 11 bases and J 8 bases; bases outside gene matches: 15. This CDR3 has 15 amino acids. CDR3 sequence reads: CAGSPNRGLYEKLFF. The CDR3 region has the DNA TGTGCCGGCTCACCCAACAGGGGGCTCTACGAAAAACTGTTTTTT.

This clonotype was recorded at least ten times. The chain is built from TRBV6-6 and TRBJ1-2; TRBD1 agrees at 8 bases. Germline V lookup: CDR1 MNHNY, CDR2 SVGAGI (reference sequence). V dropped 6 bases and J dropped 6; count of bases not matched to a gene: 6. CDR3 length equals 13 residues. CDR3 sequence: CASSPTGVHGYTF. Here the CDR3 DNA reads TGTGCCAGCAGCCCGACAGGGGTGCATGGCTACACCTTC.

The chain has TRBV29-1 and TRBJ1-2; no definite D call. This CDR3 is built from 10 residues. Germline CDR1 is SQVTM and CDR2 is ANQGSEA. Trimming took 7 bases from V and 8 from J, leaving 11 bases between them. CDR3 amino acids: CSALAGGYTF. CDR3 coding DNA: TGCAGCGCGTTAGCGGGAGGCTACACCTTC. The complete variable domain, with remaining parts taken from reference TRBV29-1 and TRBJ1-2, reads SAVISQKPSRDICQRGTSLTIQCQVDSQVTMMFWYRQQPGQSLTLIATANQGSEATYESGFVIDKFPISRPNLTFSTLTVSNMSPEDSSIYLCSALAGGYTFGSGTRLTVV.

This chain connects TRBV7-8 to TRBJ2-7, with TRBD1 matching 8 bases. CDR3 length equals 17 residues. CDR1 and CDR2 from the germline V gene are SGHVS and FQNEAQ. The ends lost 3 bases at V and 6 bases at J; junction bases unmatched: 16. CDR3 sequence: CASSFAGGEDVPLEQYF. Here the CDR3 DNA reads TGTGCCAGCAGCTTTGCAGGGGGCGAGGACGTGCCACTCGAGCAGTACTTC.

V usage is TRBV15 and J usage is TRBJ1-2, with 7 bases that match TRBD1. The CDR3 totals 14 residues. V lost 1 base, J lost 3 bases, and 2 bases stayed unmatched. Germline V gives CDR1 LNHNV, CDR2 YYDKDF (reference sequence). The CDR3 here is CATSRGGTDYGYTF. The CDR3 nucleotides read TGTGCCACCAGCAGAGGCGGGACAGACTATGGCTACACCTTC. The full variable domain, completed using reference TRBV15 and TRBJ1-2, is DAMVIQNPRYQVTQFGKPVTLSCSQTLNHNVMYWYQQKSSQAPKLLFHYYDKDFNNEADTPDNFQSRRPNTSFCFLDIRSPGLGDTAMYLCATSRGGTDYGYTFGSGTRLTVV.

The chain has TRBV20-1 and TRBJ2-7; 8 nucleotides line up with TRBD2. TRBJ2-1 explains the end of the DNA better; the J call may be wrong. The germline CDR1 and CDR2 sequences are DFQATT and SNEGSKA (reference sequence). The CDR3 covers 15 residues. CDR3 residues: CSARDLAGGWSEQFF. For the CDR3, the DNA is TGCAGTGCTAGAGATCTGGCGGGAGGTTGGAGTGAGCAGTTCTTC.

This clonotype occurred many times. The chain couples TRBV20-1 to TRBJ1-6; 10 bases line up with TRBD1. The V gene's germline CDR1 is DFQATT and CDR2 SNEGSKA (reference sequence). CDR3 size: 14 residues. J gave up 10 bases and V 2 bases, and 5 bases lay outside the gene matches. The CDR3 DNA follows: TGCAGTGCTAGATTGACAGGGGGCCTCTCACCCCTCCACTTT. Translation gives CSARLTGGLSPLHF.

This CDR3 is CASREQGEDYGYTF. As DNA, the CDR3 is TGTGCCAGCAGGGAACAGGGGGAGGACTATGGCTACACCTTC. The J gene is TRBJ1-2, the V gene TRBV12-3 or TRBV12-4; 8 nucleotides agree with TRBD1. This CDR3 is 14 amino acids long. With 6 bases clipped from V and 3 bases from J, the junction kept 6 bases outside the gene matches.

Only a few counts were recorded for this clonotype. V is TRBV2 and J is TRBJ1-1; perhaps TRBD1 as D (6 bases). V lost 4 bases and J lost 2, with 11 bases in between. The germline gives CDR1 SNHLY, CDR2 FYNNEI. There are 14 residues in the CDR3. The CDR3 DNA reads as TGTGCCAGCAGTGGGGACATTCCTAACACTGAAGCTTTCTTT. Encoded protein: CASSGDIPNTEAFF.

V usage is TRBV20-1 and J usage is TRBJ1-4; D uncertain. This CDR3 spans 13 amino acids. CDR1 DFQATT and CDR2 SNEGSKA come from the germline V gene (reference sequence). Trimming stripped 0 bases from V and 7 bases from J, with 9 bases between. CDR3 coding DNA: TGCAGTGCTAGAGATACGGCGGGTGAAAAACTGTTTTTT. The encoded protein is CSARDTAGEKLFF.

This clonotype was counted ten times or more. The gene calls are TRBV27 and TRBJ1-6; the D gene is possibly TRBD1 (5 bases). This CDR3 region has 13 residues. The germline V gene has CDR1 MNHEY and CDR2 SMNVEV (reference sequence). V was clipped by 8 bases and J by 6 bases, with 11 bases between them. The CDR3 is CASADSPNSPLHF. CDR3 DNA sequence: TGTGCCAGCGCTGACAGTCCTAATTCACCCCTCCACTTT.

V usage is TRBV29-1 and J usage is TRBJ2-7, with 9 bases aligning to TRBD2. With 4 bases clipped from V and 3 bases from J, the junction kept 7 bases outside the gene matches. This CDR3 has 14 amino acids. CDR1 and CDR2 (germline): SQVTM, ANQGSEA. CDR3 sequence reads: CSVAASGAHYEQYF. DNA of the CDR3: TGCAGCGTTGCGGCTAGCGGGGCCCACTACGAGCAGTACTTC.

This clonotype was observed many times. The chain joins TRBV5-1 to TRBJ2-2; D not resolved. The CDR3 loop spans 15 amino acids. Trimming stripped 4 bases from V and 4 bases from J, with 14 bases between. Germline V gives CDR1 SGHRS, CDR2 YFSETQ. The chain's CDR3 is CASSLPGVGTGELFF. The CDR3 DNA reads TGCGCCAGCAGCCTGCCTGGGGTGGGCACCGGGGAGCTGTTTTTT.

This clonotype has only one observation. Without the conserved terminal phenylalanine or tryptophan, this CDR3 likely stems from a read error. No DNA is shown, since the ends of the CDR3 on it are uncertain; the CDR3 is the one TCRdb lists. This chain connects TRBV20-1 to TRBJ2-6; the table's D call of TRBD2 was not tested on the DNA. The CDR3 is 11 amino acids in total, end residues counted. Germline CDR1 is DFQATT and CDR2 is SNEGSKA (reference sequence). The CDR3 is CSARGGVAQSS.

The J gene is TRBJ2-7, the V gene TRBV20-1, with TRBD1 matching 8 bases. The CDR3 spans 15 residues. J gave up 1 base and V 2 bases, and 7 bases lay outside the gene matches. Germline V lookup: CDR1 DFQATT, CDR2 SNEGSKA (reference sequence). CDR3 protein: CSARPTGGLSYEQYF. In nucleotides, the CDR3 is TGCAGTGCTAGACCTACAGGGGGGCTATCCTACGAGCAGTACTTC.

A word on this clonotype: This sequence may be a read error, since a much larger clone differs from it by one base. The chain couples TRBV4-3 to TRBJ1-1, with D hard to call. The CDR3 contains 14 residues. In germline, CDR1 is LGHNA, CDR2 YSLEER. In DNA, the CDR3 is TGCGCCAGCAGCCAAGAGCCAAGACCAACTGAAGCTTCCTTT. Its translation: CASSQEPRPTEASF.

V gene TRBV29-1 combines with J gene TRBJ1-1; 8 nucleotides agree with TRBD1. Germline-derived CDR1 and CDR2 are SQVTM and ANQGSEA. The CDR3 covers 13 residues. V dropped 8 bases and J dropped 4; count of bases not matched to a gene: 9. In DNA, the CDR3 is TGCAGCCCCCGAACAGGGGGAGGCACTGAAGCTTTCTTT. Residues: CSPRTGGGTEAFF. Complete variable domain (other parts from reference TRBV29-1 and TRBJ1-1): SAVISQKPSRDICQRGTSLTIQCQVDSQVTMMFWYRQQPGQSLTLIATANQGSEATYESGFVIDKFPISRPNLTFSTLTVSNMSPEDSSIYLCSPRTGGGTEAFFGQGTRLTVV.